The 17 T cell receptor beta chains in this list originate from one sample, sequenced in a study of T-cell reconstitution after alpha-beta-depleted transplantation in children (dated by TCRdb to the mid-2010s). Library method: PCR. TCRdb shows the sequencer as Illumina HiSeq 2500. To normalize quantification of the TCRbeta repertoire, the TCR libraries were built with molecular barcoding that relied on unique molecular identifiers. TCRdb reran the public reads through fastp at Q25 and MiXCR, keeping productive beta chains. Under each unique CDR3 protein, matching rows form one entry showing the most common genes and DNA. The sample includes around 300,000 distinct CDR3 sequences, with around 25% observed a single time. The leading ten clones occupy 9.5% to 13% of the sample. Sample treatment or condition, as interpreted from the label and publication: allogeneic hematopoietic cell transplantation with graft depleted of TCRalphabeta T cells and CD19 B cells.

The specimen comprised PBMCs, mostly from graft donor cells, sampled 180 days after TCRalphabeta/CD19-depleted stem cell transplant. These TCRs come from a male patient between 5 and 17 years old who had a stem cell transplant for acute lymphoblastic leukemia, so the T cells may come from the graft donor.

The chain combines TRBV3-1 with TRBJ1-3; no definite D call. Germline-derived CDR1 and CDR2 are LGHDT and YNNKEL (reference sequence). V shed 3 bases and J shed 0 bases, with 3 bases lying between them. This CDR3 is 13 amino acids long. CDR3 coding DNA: TGTGCCAGCAGCCAGGCCTCTGGAAACACCATATATTTT. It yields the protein CASSQASGNTIYF.

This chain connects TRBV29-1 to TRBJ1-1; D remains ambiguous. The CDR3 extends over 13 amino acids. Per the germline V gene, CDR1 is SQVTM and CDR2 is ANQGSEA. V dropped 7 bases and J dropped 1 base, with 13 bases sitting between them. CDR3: CSAKWPGNTEAFF. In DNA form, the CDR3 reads TGCAGCGCCAAGTGGCCAGGGAACACTGAAGCTTTCTTT.

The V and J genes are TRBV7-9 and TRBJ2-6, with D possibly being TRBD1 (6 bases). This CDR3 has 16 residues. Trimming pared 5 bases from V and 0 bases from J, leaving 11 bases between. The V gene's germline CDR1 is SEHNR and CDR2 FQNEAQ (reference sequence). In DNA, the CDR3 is TGTGCCAGCAGCGGTACAGGGTACTCTGGGGCCAACGTCCTGACTTTC. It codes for CASSGTGYSGANVLTF.

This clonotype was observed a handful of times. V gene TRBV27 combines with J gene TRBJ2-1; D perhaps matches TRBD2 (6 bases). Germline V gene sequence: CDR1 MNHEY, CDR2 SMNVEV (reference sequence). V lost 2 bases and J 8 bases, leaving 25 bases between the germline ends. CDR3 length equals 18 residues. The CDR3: CASSLGGPATEFFHEQFF. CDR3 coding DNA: TGTGCCAGCAGTTTAGGAGGGCCCGCGACGGAATTCTTCCATGAGCAGTTCTTC.

The CDR3, as DNA: TGTGCCACCAGTGACAAGACTAGCGAATCCTACGAGCAGTACTTC. Protein sequence: CATSDKTSESYEQYF. The chain carries TRBV24-1 and TRBJ2-7; 8 nucleotides line up with TRBD2. The length of the CDR3 is 15 residues. V lost 4 bases, J lost 1 base, and 5 bases stayed unmatched. Germline loops: CDR1 KGHDR, CDR2 SFDVKD.

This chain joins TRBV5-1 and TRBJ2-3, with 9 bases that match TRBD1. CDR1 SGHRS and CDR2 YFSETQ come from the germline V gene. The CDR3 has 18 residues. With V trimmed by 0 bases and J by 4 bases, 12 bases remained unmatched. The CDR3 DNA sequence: TGCGCCAGCAGCTTGGGGGGGTACCGGGACAGGGTCGCAGATACGCAGTATTTT. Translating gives CASSLGGYRDRVADTQYF.

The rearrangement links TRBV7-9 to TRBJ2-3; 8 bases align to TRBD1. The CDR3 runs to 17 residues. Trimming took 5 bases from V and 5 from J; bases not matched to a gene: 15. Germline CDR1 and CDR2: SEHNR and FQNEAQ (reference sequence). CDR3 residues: CASSPRFKDRDRDTQYF. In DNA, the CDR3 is TGTGCCAGCAGCCCACGATTCAAGGACAGGGACAGAGATACGCAGTATTTT.

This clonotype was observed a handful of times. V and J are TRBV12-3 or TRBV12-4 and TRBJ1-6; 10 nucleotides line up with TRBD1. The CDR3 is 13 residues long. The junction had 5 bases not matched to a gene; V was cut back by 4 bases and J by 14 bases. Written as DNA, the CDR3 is TGTGCCAGCAGTTCCGGGACAGGGGCGACCCTCCACTTT. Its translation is CASSSGTGATLHF.

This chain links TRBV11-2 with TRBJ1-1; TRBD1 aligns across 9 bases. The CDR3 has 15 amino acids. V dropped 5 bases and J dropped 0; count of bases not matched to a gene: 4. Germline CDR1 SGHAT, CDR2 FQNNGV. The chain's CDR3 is CASSIRTGVNTEAFF. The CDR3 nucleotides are TGTGCCAGCAGCATACGGACAGGGGTGAACACTGAAGCTTTCTTT.

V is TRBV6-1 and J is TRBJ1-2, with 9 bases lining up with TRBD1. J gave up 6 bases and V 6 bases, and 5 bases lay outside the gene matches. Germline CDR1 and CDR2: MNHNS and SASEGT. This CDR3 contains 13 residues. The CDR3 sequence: CASSWDRVHGYTF. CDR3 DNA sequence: TGTGCCAGCAGCTGGGACAGGGTGCATGGCTACACCTTC.

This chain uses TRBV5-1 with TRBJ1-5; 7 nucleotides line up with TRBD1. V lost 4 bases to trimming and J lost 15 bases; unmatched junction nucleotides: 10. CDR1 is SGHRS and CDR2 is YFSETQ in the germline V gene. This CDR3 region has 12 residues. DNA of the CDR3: TGCGCCAGCAGCCGTGAAGGGGGCGCCTGGCATTTT. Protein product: CASSREGGAWHF.

CDR3 coding DNA: TGTGCCAGCAGTAAGGGATTTGCCTATGGCTACACCTTC. Protein product: CASSKGFAYGYTF. The chain is built from TRBV6-1 and TRBJ1-2; D gene unclear. Deletions cut 5 bases from V and 4 bases from J, with 11 bases between. The CDR3 is 13 residues long. Germline lookup yields CDR1 MNHNS and CDR2 SASEGT.

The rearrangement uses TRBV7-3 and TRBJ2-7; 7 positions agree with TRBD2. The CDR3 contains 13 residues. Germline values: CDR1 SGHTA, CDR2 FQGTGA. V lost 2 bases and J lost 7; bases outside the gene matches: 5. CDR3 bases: TGTGCCAGCAGCTTATTGGGGGGGGAAGAGCAGTACTTC. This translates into CASSLLGGEEQYF.

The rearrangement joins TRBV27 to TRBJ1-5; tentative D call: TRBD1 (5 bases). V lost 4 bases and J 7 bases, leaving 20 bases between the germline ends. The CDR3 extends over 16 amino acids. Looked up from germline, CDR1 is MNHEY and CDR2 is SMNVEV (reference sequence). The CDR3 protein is CASSYGSRGDGQPQHF. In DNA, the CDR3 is TGTGCCAGCAGTTACGGCTCCAGAGGGGACGGCCAGCCCCAGCATTTT.

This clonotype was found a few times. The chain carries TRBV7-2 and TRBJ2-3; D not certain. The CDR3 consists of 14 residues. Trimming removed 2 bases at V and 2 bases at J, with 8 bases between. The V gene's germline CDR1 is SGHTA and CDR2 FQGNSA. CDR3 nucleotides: TGTGCCAGCAGCTTACGGACGTACACAGATACGCAGTATTTT. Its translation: CASSLRTYTDTQYF.

CDR3 protein: CASSQDTSGSSTGELFF. CDR3 coding DNA: TGCGCCAGCAGCCAAGATACTAGCGGGAGCAGCACCGGGGAGCTGTTTTTT. The J gene is TRBJ2-2, the V gene TRBV4-1, with TRBD2 identical over 11 bases. The V gene's germline CDR1 is MGHRA and CDR2 YSYEKL. The CDR3 loop spans 17 amino acids. V was clipped by 0 bases and J by 4 bases; unmatched bases: 4.

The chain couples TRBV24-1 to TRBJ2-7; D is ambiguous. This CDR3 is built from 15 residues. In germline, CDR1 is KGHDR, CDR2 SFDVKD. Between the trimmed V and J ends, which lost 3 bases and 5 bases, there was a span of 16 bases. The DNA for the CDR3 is TGTGCCACCAGTGATGGCCGGCGGACCCCCCACGAGCAGTACTTC. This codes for CATSDGRRTPHEQYF.